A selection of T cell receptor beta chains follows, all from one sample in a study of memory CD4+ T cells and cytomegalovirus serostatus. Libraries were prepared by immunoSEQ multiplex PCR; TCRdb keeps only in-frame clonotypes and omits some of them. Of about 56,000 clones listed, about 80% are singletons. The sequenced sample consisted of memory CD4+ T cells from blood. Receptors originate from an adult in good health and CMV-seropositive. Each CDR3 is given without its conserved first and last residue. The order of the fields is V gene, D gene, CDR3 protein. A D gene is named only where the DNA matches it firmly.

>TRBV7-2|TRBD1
ASSSDGTGLY
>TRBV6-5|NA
ASSYLGTEAF
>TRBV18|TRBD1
ASSRQGAGNEQY
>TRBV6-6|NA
ASIGDTHGYT
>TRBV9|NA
ASSVGQVGHEQY
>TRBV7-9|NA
ASSLEGQGGGYT
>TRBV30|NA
AWRGAVSAF
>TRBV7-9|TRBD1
ASSSRQGPGTEAF
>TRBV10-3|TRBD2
AISSLAGPTTDTQY
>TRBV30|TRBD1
AWRRSGTGGEKLF
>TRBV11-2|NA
ASSLSETPPGEQY
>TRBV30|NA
AAGLLNTEAF
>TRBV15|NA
ATKRGGQETQY
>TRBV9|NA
ASSVRAEAYNEQF
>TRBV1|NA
TSSQDPMGGSRAETQY
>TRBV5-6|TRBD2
ASSMRLAGGGETQY
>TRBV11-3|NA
ASSLGQDSTYGYT
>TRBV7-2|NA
ASSLFGPIATNEKLF
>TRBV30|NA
AWSVWGVGTEAF
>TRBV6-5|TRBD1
ASSSQGDNTEAF
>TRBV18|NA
ASSPGNSNQPQH
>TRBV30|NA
AWSSSGEGGYT
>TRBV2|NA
ASSQTGRGT
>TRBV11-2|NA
ASSLLTREIGYT
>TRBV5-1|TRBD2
ASSLGGTTSLDEQF
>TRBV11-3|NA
ASSMDSNNEQF
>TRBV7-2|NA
ASSLEGSKGDEQY
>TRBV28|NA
ASSSHTGELF
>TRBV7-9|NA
ASSLGSEANQPQH
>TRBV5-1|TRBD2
ASSSRTSGSGEQF
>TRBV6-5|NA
ASSLRPGNTEAF
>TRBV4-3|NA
ASSQELYVYGYT
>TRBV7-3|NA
ASSLLPRQPEAF
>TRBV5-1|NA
ASSEGAGWTNNEQF
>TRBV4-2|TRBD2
ASSQDGSSGGANEQF
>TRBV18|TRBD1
ASSRLQGQEDTQY
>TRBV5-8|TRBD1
ASRLTGEGYT
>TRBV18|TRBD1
ASSPGQGQYTEAF
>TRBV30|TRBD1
AWSRGTDTEAF
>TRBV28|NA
ASSRSSVGQETQY
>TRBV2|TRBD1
ASSVRTGDYGYT
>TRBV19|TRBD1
ASSRTGDGNYEQY
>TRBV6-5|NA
ASSPGTDTQY
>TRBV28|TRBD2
ASTTSVYEQY
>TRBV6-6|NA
ASSYGGIMNTEAF
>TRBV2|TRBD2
ASSAGAGGRNEQF
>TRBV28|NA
ASSFSDRPGQPQH
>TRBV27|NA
ASSLLTHAGELF
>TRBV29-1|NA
SVGVGPSTDTQY
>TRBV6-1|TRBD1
ASTPGQGQNQPQH
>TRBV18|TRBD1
ASSPGTGINQPQH
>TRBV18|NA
ASSLGDENIQY
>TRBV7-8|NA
ASSLAWGEISSYEQY
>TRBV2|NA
ASSESRAPNNEQF